This is a list of T cell receptor beta chains from one sample in a study of cytomegalovirus exposure and HLA in healthy donors. The repertoire was sequenced with immunoSEQ multiplex PCR; TCRdb's copy has only in-frame clones and lacks some. This table holds about 200,000 clones, over 75% found once. Sequencing was performed on PBMCs. The receptors here all came from a woman in her forties or fifties in good health and CMV-seronegative. Both conserved end residues are part of each CDR3. A D gene is named only where the DNA matches it firmly. Clone size, where shown, is once, few, many, or a class for clones that have expanded.

CDR3aa | CDR3nt | v_gene | d_gene | j_gene | abundance
CASSPAKPIEQFF | TGTGCCAGCAGCCCCGCTAAGCCTATCGAGCAGTTCTTC | TRBV14 | . | TRBJ2-1 | .
CASSSGGNQPQHF | TGTGCCAGCAGCTCCGGGGGCAATCAGCCCCAGCATTTT | TRBV25-1 | . | TRBJ1-5 | .
CASRAPLDRGNSGANVLTF | TGTGCCAGTAGAGCCCCCCTCGACAGGGGAAATTCTGGGGCCAACGTCCTGACTTTC | TRBV19 | TRBD1 | TRBJ2-6 | .
CSSSFVGGVTEAFF | TGTTCCAGCAGCTTTGTCGGGGGGGTCACTGAAGCTTTCTTT | TRBV7-9 | . | TRBJ1-1 | .
CASSGGPVAGGPTDTQYF | TGTGCCAGCAGCGGAGGCCCGGTAGCGGGAGGGCCCACAGATACGCAGTATTTT | TRBV9 | TRBD2 | TRBJ2-3 | .
CAWSFQGMNQPQHF | TGTGCCTGGAGTTTCCAGGGGATGAATCAGCCCCAGCATTTT | TRBV30 | . | TRBJ1-5 | .
CASSESGVGTGELFF | TGCGCCAGCAGTGAGTCAGGGGTAGGAACCGGGGAGCTGTTTTTT | TRBV10-2 | . | TRBJ2-2 | .
CASSSPGQGWVGYTF | TGTGCCAGCAGCTCTCCGGGACAGGGGTGGGTCGGCTACACCTTC | TRBV7-9 | TRBD1 | TRBJ1-2 | .
CASTTDLGGGNTEAFF | TGTGCCAGCACCACCGACCTTGGGGGCGGGAACACTGAAGCTTTCTTT | TRBV28 | . | TRBJ1-1 | once
CASSPGGTEAFF | TGTGCCAGCAGTCCAGGGGGAACTGAAGCTTTCTTT | TRBV6-1 | TRBD1 | TRBJ1-1 | .
CASTQSTGNNGYTF | TGCGCCAGCACCCAATCGACAGGGAATAATGGCTACACCTTC | TRBV5-1 | TRBD1 | TRBJ1-2 | .
CASSLTGRANTEAFF | TGTGCCAGCAGCTTAACCGGCAGGGCGAACACTGAAGCTTTCTTT | TRBV7-3 | . | TRBJ1-1 | .
CASSLLRGSYEQYF | TGTGCCAGCTCGCTTCTTCGCGGCTCCTACGAGCAGTACTTC | TRBV28 | . | TRBJ2-7 | .
CASIGVNTEAFF | TGTGCCAGTATCGGAGTGAACACTGAAGCTTTCTTT | TRBV19 | . | TRBJ1-1 | .
CASSPYGERDYNEQFF | TGTGCCAGCAGCCCCTATGGGGAGCGGGACTACAATGAGCAGTTCTTC | TRBV28 | TRBD2 | TRBJ2-1 | .
CASSQAGTGLTYEQYF | TGCGCCAGCAGCCAAGCTGGGACAGGTCTTACCTACGAGCAGTACTTC | TRBV4-3 | TRBD1 | TRBJ2-7 | .
CASSLSTGRRELFF | TGTGCCAGCAGCCTATCGACAGGGCGGCGTGAGCTGTTTTTT | TRBV11-1 | TRBD1 | TRBJ2-2 | .
CASRLTADGLYEQYF | TGTGCCAGCAGACTTACCGCGGACGGACTCTACGAGCAGTACTTC | TRBV6-5 | . | TRBJ2-7 | .
CSVRRGARGDSYEQYF | TGCAGCGTCCGAAGGGGTGCCAGGGGGGATTCCTACGAGCAGTACTTC | TRBV29-1 | . | TRBJ2-7 | once
CASSLDTGSPLHF | TGTGCCAGCAGCTTAGACACAGGGTCACCCCTCCACTTT | TRBV11-3 | . | TRBJ1-6 | .
CASSLRQAEAFF | TGTGCCAGCAGTCTCCGGCAGGCTGAAGCTTTCTTT | TRBV28 | . | TRBJ1-1 | .
CASRDRARSNQPQHF | TGTGCCAGCAGGGACAGGGCGAGAAGCAATCAGCCCCAGCATTTT | TRBV28 | TRBD1 | TRBJ1-5 | .
CASTPTGSYEQYF | TGTGCCAGCACTCCCACAGGATCCTACGAGCAGTACTTC | TRBV27 | . | TRBJ2-7 | .
CASSPQRRDRDWNTEAFF | TGCGCCAGCAGCCCTCAACGCCGTGACAGGGACTGGAACACTGAAGCTTTCTTT | TRBV5-1 | TRBD1 | TRBJ1-1 | .
CASSPRLAGGQETQYF | TGTGCCAGCTCACCCCGGCTAGCGGGAGGGCAAGAGACCCAGTACTTC | TRBV18 | TRBD2 | TRBJ2-5 | .
CATSRNRGPREQYF | TGTGCCACCAGCAGAAACAGGGGTCCCCGCGAGCAGTACTTC | TRBV15 | TRBD1 | TRBJ2-7 | .
CASAGGRYEQYF | TGTGCCAGTGCAGGGGGTCGCTACGAGCAGTACTTC | TRBV7-9 | TRBD1 | TRBJ2-7 | .
CASSLVQSGDQGYEQYF | TGTGCCAGCAGCTTAGTCCAGAGCGGGGACCAGGGATACGAGCAGTACTTC | TRBV11-2 | TRBD2 | TRBJ2-7 | .
CASSQIGQSTGELFF | TGCGCCAGCAGCCAAATAGGACAATCCACCGGGGAGCTGTTTTTT | TRBV4-3 | . | TRBJ2-2 | once
CASSYATDSYVGYTF | TGTGCCAGCAGTTACGCTACAGATTCCTATGTTGGCTACACCTTC | TRBV6-5 | . | TRBJ1-2 | .
CATRTGLGSGTEKLFF | TGTGCCACCCGGACAGGGCTAGGATCGGGAACTGAAAAACTGTTTTTT | TRBV10-3 | TRBD1 | TRBJ1-4 | .
CASSLTGGVAGGPTSTDTQYF | TGTGCCAGCAGCTTAACGGGTGGGGTAGCGGGAGGACCTACTAGCACAGATACGCAGTATTTT | TRBV7-3 | TRBD2 | TRBJ2-3 | .
CSAMDRGLEDTQYF | TGCAGCGCTATGGACAGGGGGTTGGAAGATACGCAGTATTTT | TRBV29-1 | TRBD1 | TRBJ2-3 | .
CASSSGTGITEAFF | TGTGCCAGTAGCTCCGGGACAGGGATCACTGAAGCTTTCTTT | TRBV19 | TRBD1 | TRBJ1-1 | .
CASSLEYSSYEQYF | TGTGCCAGCAGCTTAGAATACTCCTCCTACGAGCAGTACTTC | TRBV7-2 | . | TRBJ2-7 | .
CASSLSTSAYEQYF | TGTGCCAGCAGCCTGTCGACTAGCGCCTACGAGCAGTACTTC | TRBV4-2 | TRBD2 | TRBJ2-7 | few
CASSSLAGTGEQYF | TGTGCCAGCAGCTCTCTAGCGGGAACGGGCGAGCAGTACTTC | TRBV7-2 | TRBD2 | TRBJ2-7 | .